Shown below are 25 T cell receptor beta chains from a single sample sequenced in a study of blood T cells in healthy people across ages. Next came a second PCR, run for about 7 to 12 cycles, which used a sample-barcoded 5' primer along with a J-beta primer mix. Using its own MiXCR run on the 5' RACE reads, TCRdb lists one record per CDR3 protein. The repertoire has some 290,000 distinct CDR3 sequences, 25% to 30% of them found once; the top ten carry 25% to 35%. The source material was blood. The receptors stem from a woman in her seventies in good health.

V gene TRBV5-1 combines with J gene TRBJ2-5; maybe TRBD1 (5 bases). The last part of the DNA fits TRBJ2-1 better; the J call may be wrong. The CDR3 covers 15 residues. Germline V CDR1 and CDR2: SGHRS, YFSETQ. The DNA of the CDR3 is TGCGCCAGCAGCTACGAAGCAGGGAATCGGGATGAGCAGTTCTTC. It is translated as CASSYEAGNRDEQFF.

This clonotype was seen a few times. The chain carries TRBV6-6 and TRBJ2-5; D remains ambiguous. The better agreement between TRBJ2-1 and the DNA end casts doubt on the J call. Per germline, CDR1 MNHNY and CDR2 SVGAGI (reference sequence). The length of the CDR3 is 14 residues. The CDR3 is CASSFADADNEQFF. DNA for the CDR3: TGTGCCAGCAGTTTCGCGGACGCGGACAATGAGCAGTTCTTC.

In regard to this clonotype: A read error may be the cause here, since a much bigger clone is one base away. The chain carries TRBV29-1 and TRBJ2-1, with D unclear. Between the trimmed V and J ends, which lost 5 bases and 6 bases, there was a span of 11 bases. The CDR3 contains 12 residues. CDR1 is SQVTM, CDR2 ANQGSEA, per germline. The CDR3 nucleotides read TGCAGCGTTATAGGAGTAGTCAATGAGCAGTTCTTC. It specifies CSVIGVVNEQFF.

This clonotype showed up just once. The genes are TRBV27 and TRBJ2-4; D not certain. This CDR3 is built from 13 residues. V lost 3 bases and J lost 14, with 17 bases in between. Per the germline V gene, CDR1 is MNHEY and CDR2 is SMNVEV (reference sequence). The CDR3, as DNA: TGTGCCAGCAGTTTTGGTACAGAATTCCCTAAGTACTTC. Its protein is CASSFGTEFPKYF.

This clonotype was picked up a small number of times. The J gene is TRBJ1-3, the V gene TRBV5-5; tentative D call: TRBD1 (6 bases). Germline values: CDR1 SGHKS, CDR2 YYEKEE (reference sequence). The CDR3 extends over 17 amino acids. The V and J ends lost 2 bases and 0 bases respectively, with 15 bases between them. The CDR3 nucleotides read TGTGCCAGCAGCTTTGAGGACAGAGTCCTCTCTGGAAACACCATATATTTT. Its protein is CASSFEDRVLSGNTIYF.

This chain links TRBV2 with TRBJ1-1, with D perhaps TRBD1 (5 bases). Trimming removed 4 bases at V and 4 bases at J, with 16 bases between. There are 15 residues in the CDR3. CDR1 SNHLY and CDR2 FYNNEI come from the germline V gene. The CDR3 nucleotides read TGTGCCAGCAGTGCCGAGACGGGGGATGTCACTGAAGCTTTCTTT. It translates to CASSAETGDVTEAFF.

This clonotype has more than one count but fewer than ten. The chain recombines TRBV2 with TRBJ2-1, with 7 bases lining up with TRBD1. CDR1 and CDR2 (germline): SNHLY, FYNNEI. Germline trimming cut 7 bases from V and 4 bases from J; bases unmatched to any gene: 10. This CDR3 has 15 residues. The chain's CDR3 is CASTYDRESYNEQFF. CDR3 DNA sequence: TGTGCCAGCACCTACGACAGGGAGTCTTACAATGAGCAGTTCTTC. The entire variable domain, with the rest obtained from reference TRBV2 and TRBJ2-1, is as follows: EPEVTQTPSHQVTQMGQEVILRCVPISNHLYFYWYRQILGQKVEFLVSFYNNEISEKSEIFDDQFSVERPDGSNFTLKIRSTKLEDSAMYFCASTYDRESYNEQFFGPGTRLTVL.

The chain joins TRBV7-2 to TRBJ2-5; D is unclear. The better agreement between TRBJ2-1 and the DNA end casts doubt on the J call. CDR1 is SGHTA, CDR2 FQGNSA, per germline. The CDR3 consists of 14 residues. CDR3 sequence (DNA): TGTGCCAGCAGCTTAAGTTCCCCGATAAATGAGCAGTTCTTC. It is translated as CASSLSSPINEQFF.

The rearrangement uses TRBV5-8 and TRBJ1-5; D remains unclear. The CDR3 has 13 amino acids. Germline lookup yields CDR1 SGHTS and CDR2 YDEGEE. V was clipped by 3 bases and J by 2 bases, with 6 bases between them. CDR3 in DNA: TGTGCCAGCAGCTCCCAAGGCAATCAGCCCCAGCATTTT. Translated, it gives CASSSQGNQPQHF.

This rearrangement joins TRBV20-1 to TRBJ2-7; 12 bases fit TRBD2. The length of the CDR3 is 15 residues. With 1 base clipped from V and 6 bases from J, the junction kept 7 bases outside the gene matches. Germline CDR1 reads DFQATT; CDR2 reads SNEGSKA (reference sequence). The CDR3 DNA is TGCAGTGCTAGAGGGTCTAGCGGGAGGGAATCCGAGCAGTACTTC. Amino acid sequence: CSARGSSGRESEQYF.

This chain connects TRBV29-1 to TRBJ2-2; 8 positions agree with TRBD1. Germline V lookup: CDR1 SQVTM, CDR2 ANQGSEA. Trimming cost V 7 bases and J 2 bases; bases outside gene matches: 6. The CDR3 contains 14 residues. In nucleotides, the CDR3 is TGCAGCGCCCGACAGGGGACAAACACCGGGGAGCTGTTTTTT. Protein: CSARQGTNTGELFF.

This clonotype was counted only a few times. The chain carries TRBV20-1 and TRBJ1-5; 7 bases are a match to TRBD1. The germline CDR1 and CDR2 sequences are DFQATT and SNEGSKA (reference sequence). The junction had 14 bases not matched to a gene; V was cut back by 2 bases and J by 4 bases. The CDR3 is made up of 17 amino acids. Here the CDR3 reads CSARRDQDRRLNQPQHF. The CDR3 DNA reads as TGCAGTGCTAGACGGGACCAGGACAGGCGTTTAAATCAGCCCCAGCATTTT.

This clonotype came up a few times. CDR3 coding DNA: TGTGCCAGCAGCTCGGACAGGGACAACGAGCAGTACTTC. This translates into CASSSDRDNEQYF. The chain uses TRBV27 and TRBJ2-7, with 8 bases matching TRBD1. There are 13 residues in the CDR3. CDR1 and CDR2 from the germline V gene are MNHEY and SMNVEV (reference sequence). The junction had 6 bases not matched to a gene; V was cut back by 6 bases and J by 5 bases.

As to this clonotype: At one boundary the junction diverges from the germline segment, which might be a read error. The chain recombines TRBV7-2 with TRBJ2-3; 7 bases match TRBD2. The CDR3 is 15 residues long. Per germline, CDR1 SGHTA and CDR2 FQGNSA. CDR3 sequence reads: CASSLAVLSTDTQYF. The CDR3 bases are TGTGCCAGCAGCCTAGCGGTTCTTAGCACAGATACGCAGTATTTT.

This clonotype was picked up a small number of times. The chain has TRBV20-1 and TRBJ2-5; no clear D. Germline CDR1 and CDR2: DFQATT and SNEGSKA (reference sequence). Trimming stripped 2 bases from V and 3 bases from J, with 7 bases between. This CDR3 has 12 residues. The CDR3 nucleotides read TGCAGTGCTAGAATTACGAAAGAGACCCAGTACTTC. Encoded protein: CSARITKETQYF.

CDR3: CASSRGQGGTGELFF. The CDR3 DNA follows: TGTGCCAGCAGCCGCGGACAGGGTGGGACCGGGGAGCTGTTTTTT. The V gene is TRBV3-1, the J gene TRBJ2-2; 8 bases line up with TRBD1. The germline CDR1 and CDR2 sequences are LGHDT and YNNKEL (reference sequence). The CDR3 contains 15 residues. Losses at the gene ends were 4 bases for V and 5 bases for J; bases not matched to a gene: 6. Based on the CDR3 plus reference TRBV3-1 and TRBJ2-2, the full variable domain is DTAVSQTPKYLVTQMGNDKSIKCEQNLGHDTMYWYKQDSKKFLKIMFSYNNKELIINETVPNRFSPKSPDKAHLNLHINSLELGDSAVYFCASSRGQGGTGELFFGEGSRLTVL.

This chain joins TRBV29-1 and TRBJ2-1; TRBD2 aligns across 7 bases. Germline V gene sequence: CDR1 SQVTM, CDR2 ANQGSEA. V dropped 4 bases and J dropped 4; count of bases not matched to a gene: 7. This CDR3 contains 14 residues. CDR3 residues: CSVGRRENYNEQFF. The CDR3 bases are TGCAGCGTTGGGCGGCGGGAGAATTACAATGAGCAGTTCTTC.

V usage is TRBV5-1 and J usage is TRBJ2-5; the D gene is possibly TRBD2 (7 bases). The CDR3 contains 15 residues. Germline V gene data show CDR1 as SGHRS and CDR2 as YFSETQ. Trimming pared 5 bases from V and 5 bases from J, leaving 19 bases between. The CDR3 DNA sequence: TGCGCCAGCAGTGGGGGGGCCGGGGGTAAGGAGACCCAGTACTTC. It is translated as CASSGGAGGKETQYF.

V is TRBV20-1 and J is TRBJ2-3; D is uncertain. The germline gives CDR1 DFQATT, CDR2 SNEGSKA (reference sequence). Trimming shortened V by 0 bases and J by 5 bases, and 6 bases separated the two germline ends. The CDR3 runs 12 residues. The CDR3 nucleotides are TGCAGTGCTAGAGATCCGGGAGATACGCAGTATTTT. It translates to CSARDPGDTQYF.

This clonotype was seen only a few times. The final CDR3 position lacks the conserved phenylalanine or tryptophan, pointing to a likely read error. The V call is TRBV20-1, the J call TRBJ2-1; unclear D gene. V was cut by 6 bases and J by 9 bases, with 12 bases left in between. The germline V gene encodes CDR1 DFQATT and CDR2 SNEGSKA (reference sequence). The CDR3 sequence is 11 residues long. This chain's CDR3 is CSAPIEVEQFL. The CDR3 region has the DNA TGCAGTGCCCCAATCGAGGTTGAGCAGTTCCTC.

This clonotype has a count of ten or more. V and J are TRBV4-1 and TRBJ2-5; D gene uncertain. This CDR3 is built from 13 residues. From germline, CDR1 is MGHRA and CDR2 YSYEKL. V was pared by 1 base and J by 4 bases, with 7 bases between. In DNA form, the CDR3 reads TGCGCCAGCAGCCAAGGAGTTTTAGAGACCCAGTACTTC. It translates to CASSQGVLETQYF.

This clonotype was counted between two and nine times. The rearrangement joins TRBV29-1 to TRBJ2-1; D may correspond to TRBD1 or TRBD2 (6 bases each). The CDR3 loop spans 15 amino acids. CDR1 is SQVTM and CDR2 is ANQGSEA in the germline V gene. With 7 bases removed from V and 1 base from J, the gap between germline ends came to 17 bases. The CDR3 region has the DNA TGCAGCGGTATCGGGGGCCTAAGATCCTACAATGAGCAGTTCTTC. Protein: CSGIGGLRSYNEQFF.

This sequence joins TRBV29-1 and TRBJ2-5, with 7 nucleotides matching TRBD1. The end of the DNA fits TRBJ2-1 better, so the J call may be wrong. Germline CDR1 is SQVTM and CDR2 is ANQGSEA. The CDR3 sequence is 13 residues long. The CDR3 nucleotides are TGCAGCGTTTTAGAGGGGGCGGCCGGTGAGCAGTTCTTC. It specifies CSVLEGAAGEQFF.

This clonotype has only a few counts. V gene TRBV4-2 combines with J gene TRBJ2-6; tentatively, D is TRBD1 (5 bases). In germline, CDR1 is LGHNA, CDR2 YNFKEQ. Trimming shortened V by 1 base and J by 0 bases, and 13 bases separated the two germline ends. CDR3 length equals 18 residues. The CDR3: CASSQALSDSSGANVLTF. The CDR3 region has the DNA TGTGCCAGCAGCCAAGCCCTTTCAGACAGCTCTGGGGCCAACGTCCTGACTTTC.

About this clonotype itself: The junction and the germline gene differ at one end; a read error may be behind it. V gene TRBV5-4 combines with J gene TRBJ2-5; unclear D gene. Matching the DNA end better, TRBJ2-1 makes the J call doubtful. This CDR3 comprises 14 residues. Per germline, CDR1 SGHNT and CDR2 YYREEE (reference sequence). The CDR3 region has the DNA TGTGCCAGCAGCTTGGAAGCCTCCCACAATGAGCAGTTCTTC. Protein sequence: CASSLEASHNEQFF.